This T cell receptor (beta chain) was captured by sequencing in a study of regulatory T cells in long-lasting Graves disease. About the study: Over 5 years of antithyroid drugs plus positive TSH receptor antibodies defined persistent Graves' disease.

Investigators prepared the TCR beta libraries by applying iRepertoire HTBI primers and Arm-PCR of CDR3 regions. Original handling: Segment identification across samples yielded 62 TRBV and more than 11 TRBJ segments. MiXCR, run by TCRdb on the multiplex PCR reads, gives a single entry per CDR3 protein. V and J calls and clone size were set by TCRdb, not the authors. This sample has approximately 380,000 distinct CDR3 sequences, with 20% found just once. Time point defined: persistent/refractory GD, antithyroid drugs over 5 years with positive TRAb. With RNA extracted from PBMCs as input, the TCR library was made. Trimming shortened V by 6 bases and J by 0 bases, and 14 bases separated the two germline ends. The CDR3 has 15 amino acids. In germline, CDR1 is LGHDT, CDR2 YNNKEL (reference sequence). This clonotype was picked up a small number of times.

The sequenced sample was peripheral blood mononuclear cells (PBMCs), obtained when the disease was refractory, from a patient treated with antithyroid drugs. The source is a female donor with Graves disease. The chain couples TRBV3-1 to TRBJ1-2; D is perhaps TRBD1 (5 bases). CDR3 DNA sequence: TGTGCCAGCAGTAGGGACTCACTAGCTAACTATGGCTACACCTTC. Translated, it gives CASSRDSLANYGYTF.